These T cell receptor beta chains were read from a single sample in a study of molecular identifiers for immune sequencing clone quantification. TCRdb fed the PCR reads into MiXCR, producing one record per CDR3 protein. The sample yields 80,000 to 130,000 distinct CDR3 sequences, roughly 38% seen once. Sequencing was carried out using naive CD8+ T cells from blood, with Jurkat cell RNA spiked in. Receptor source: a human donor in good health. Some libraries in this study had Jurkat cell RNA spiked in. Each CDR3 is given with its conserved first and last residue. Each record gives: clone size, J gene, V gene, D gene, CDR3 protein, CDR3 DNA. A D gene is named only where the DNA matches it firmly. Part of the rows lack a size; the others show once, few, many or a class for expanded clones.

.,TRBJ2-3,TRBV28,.,CASSFEIPTDTQYF,TGTGCCAGCAGTTTTGAGATTCCCACAGATACGCAGTATTTT
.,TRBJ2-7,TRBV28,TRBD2,CATSPGLAGGKPYEQYF,TGTGCCACGTCACCGGGACTAGCGGGAGGGAAACCCTACGAGCAGTACTTC
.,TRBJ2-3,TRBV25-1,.,CASSEPGFTDTQYF,TGTGCCAGCAGTGAACCCGGGTTTACAGATACGCAGTATTTT
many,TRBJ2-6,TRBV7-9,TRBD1,CASIKDRLPSGANVLTF,TGTGCCAGCATCAAGGACAGGCTCCCCTCTGGGGCCAACGTCCTGACTTTC
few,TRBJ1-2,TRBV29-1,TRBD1,CSVDARGRAYGYTF,TGCAGCGTTGACGCCAGGGGGCGCGCCTATGGCTACACCTTC
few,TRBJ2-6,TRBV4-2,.,CASSQDVAGATGANVLTF,TGTGCCAGCAGCCAAGACGTGGCAGGGGCGACTGGGGCCAACGTCCTGACTTTC
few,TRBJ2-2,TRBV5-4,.,CASSHRLANTGELFF,TGTGCCAGCAGCCATCGACTAGCGAACACCGGGGAGCTGTTTTTT
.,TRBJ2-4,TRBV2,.,CASLGVPNIQYF,TGTGCCAGCCTGGGGGTCCCGAACATTCAGTACTTC
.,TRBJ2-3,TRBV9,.,CASSHSTRRVSDTQYF,TGTGCCAGCAGCCACTCGACCCGGAGGGTCTCAGATACGCAGTATTTT
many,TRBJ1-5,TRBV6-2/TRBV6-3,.,CASTDILDQPQHF,TGTGCCAGCACGGACATCTTAGATCAGCCCCAGCATTTT
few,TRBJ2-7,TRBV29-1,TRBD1,CSVGTGVSYEQYF,TGCAGCGTTGGGACAGGGGTTTCCTACGAGCAGTACTTC
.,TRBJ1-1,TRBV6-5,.,CASSYPQDGGNTEAFF,TGTGCCAGCAGTTACCCCCAAGATGGGGGCAATACTGAAGCTTTCTTT
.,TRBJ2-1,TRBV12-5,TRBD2,CASGFGLAGLGDEQFF,TGTGCTAGTGGTTTCGGACTAGCGGGGCTAGGGGATGAGCAGTTCTTC
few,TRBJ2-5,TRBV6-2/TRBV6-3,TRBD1,CASRTGNQETQYF,TGTGCCAGCAGGACAGGGAACCAAGAGACCCAGTACTTC
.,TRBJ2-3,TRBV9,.,CACSVVGKIDTQYF,TGTGCCTGCAGCGTAGTTGGTAAGATCGATACGCAGTATTTT
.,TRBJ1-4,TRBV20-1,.,CSVRELDATNEKLFF,TGCAGTGTCAGGGAACTTGACGCAACTAATGAAAAACTGTTTTTT
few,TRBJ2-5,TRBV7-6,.,CASNLGRYQETQYF,TGTGCCAGCAACCTGGGACGCTACCAAGAGACCCAGTACTTC
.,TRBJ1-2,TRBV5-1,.,CASSPIGGLAYGYTF,TGCGCCAGCAGCCCCATCGGGGGGCTTGCCTATGGCTACACCTTC
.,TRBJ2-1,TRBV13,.,CASSLGLAPPRDKEQFF,TGTGCCAGCAGCTTAGGACTAGCGCCTCCCCGGGACAAAGAGCAGTTCTTC
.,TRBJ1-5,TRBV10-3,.,CAISESKQLEPQHF,TGTGCCATCAGTGAGTCAAAGCAGTTAGAGCCCCAGCATTTT
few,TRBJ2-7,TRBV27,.,CARPSTEQYF,TGTGCCAGGCCTTCTACCGAGCAGTACTTC
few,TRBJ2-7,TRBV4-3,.,CASSQVGQGYQQYF,TGCGCCAGCAGCCAAGTAGGGCAGGGTTACCAGCAGTACTTC
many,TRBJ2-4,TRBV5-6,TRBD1,CASSVDRDGGNIQYF,TGTGCCAGCAGTGTGGACAGGGATGGAGGAAACATTCAGTACTTC
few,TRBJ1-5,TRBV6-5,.,CASSYSGVGNQPQHF,TGTGCCAGCAGTTACTCTGGGGTCGGCAATCAGCCCCAGCATTTT
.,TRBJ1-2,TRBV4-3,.,CASSQDGGLSYGYTF,TGCGCCAGCAGCCAAGATGGGGGCCTAAGCTATGGCTACACCTTC
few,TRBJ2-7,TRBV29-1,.,CSVELEGGYEQYF,TGCAGCGTTGAGTTGGAGGGCGGGTACGAGCAGTACTTC
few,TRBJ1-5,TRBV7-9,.,CASSLANQPQHF,TGTGCCAGCAGCTTAGCTAATCAGCCCCAGCATTTT
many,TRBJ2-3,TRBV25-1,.,CASSEPTNLHTQYF,TGTGCCAGCAGTGAACCCACTAACTTGCATACGCAGTATTTT
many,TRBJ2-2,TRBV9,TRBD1,CASSASQGAGELFF,TGTGCCAGCAGCGCCAGTCAGGGGGCCGGGGAGCTGTTTTTT
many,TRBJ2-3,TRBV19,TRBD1,CASSMMWGQGQDTQYF,TGTGCCAGTAGTATGATGTGGGGACAGGGGCAAGATACGCAGTATTTT
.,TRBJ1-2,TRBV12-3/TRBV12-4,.,CANSLGHNYGYTF,TGTGCCAACAGTTTAGGACACAACTATGGCTACACCTTC
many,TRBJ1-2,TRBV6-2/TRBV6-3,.,CASSYAHRVTSHDYTF,TGTGCCAGCAGTTACGCACACCGGGTCACCTCCCACGACTACACCTTC
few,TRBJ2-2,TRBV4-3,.,CASSQDYGRGGGELFF,TGCGCCAGCAGCCAAGATTACGGGAGAGGCGGCGGGGAGCTGTTTTTT
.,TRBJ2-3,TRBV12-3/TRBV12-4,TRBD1,CASSQQGVTDTQYF,TGTGCCAGCAGTCAACAGGGGGTAACAGATACGCAGTATTTT
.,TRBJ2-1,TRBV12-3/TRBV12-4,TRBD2,CASSLGTSGNEQFF,TGTGCCAGCAGTTTAGGGACTAGCGGGAATGAGCAGTTCTTC
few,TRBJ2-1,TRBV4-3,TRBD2,CASSGSGTSVYNEQFF,TGCGCCAGCAGCGGGTCCGGGACTAGCGTTTACAATGAGCAGTTCTTC
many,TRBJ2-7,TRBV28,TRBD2,CASRANSGIGYEQYF,TGTGCCAGCAGAGCTAATAGCGGGATCGGCTACGAGCAGTACTTC
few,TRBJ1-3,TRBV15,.,CATSNWFTSGNTIYF,TGTGCCACCAGCAACTGGTTCACCTCTGGAAACACCATATATTTT
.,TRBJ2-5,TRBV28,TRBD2,CASSRGLAGGYQETQYF,TGTGCCAGCAGCCGGGGACTAGCGGGAGGGTACCAAGAGACCCAGTACTTC
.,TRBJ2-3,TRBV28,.,CASCLGWGGLGTDTQYF,TGTGCCAGCTGTTTAGGGTGGGGGGGGCTTGGGACAGATACGCAGTATTTT
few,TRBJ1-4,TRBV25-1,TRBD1,CASSGPWDRGEKLFF,TGTGCCAGCAGTGGCCCGTGGGACAGGGGTGAAAAACTGTTTTTT
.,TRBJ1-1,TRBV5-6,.,CASSSIGRGAFF,TGTGCCAGCAGCTCTATCGGAAGGGGAGCTTTCTTT
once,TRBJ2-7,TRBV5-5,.,CASSLGEAPSYEQYF,TGTGCCAGCAGCTTGGGGGAGGCCCCCTCCTACGAGCAGTACTTC
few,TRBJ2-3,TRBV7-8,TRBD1,CASSLPGQALDTQYF,TGTGCCAGCAGCTTACCGGGACAGGCGCTAGATACGCAGTATTTT
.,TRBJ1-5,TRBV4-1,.,CVSSQEDNNQPQHF,TGCGTCAGCAGCCAAGAAGACAACAATCAGCCCCAGCATTTT
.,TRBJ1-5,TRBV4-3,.,CASSQDHGAIKEQQF,TGCGCCAGCAGCCAAGATCACGGTGCAATCAAGGAACAGCAATTT
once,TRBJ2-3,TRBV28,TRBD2,CASSSPPRLTGGRTDTQYF,TGTGCCAGCAGTTCCCCCCCCCGGCTAACGGGAGGACGGACAGATACGCAGTATTTT
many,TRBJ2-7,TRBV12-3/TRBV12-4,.,CASSLSIPYEQYF,TGTGCCAGCAGTTTAAGTATTCCCTACGAGCAGTACTTC
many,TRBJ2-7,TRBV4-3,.,CASSSVWGANEQYF,TGCGCCAGCAGCTCTGTTTGGGGGGCGAACGAGCAGTACTTC
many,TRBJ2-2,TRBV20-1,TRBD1,CSARDLRGTGPHTGELFF,TGCAGTGCTAGAGATCTAAGAGGGACAGGGCCCCACACCGGGGAGCTGTTTTTT